This is a list of T cell receptor beta chains from one sample in a study of blood T cell repertoires in COVID-19. The table came from immunoSEQ multiplex PCR; TCRdb's copy has only in-frame clones and leaves some out. Of over 100,000 clones listed, about 87% are singletons. Sequenced material: peripheral blood. Every receptor here comes from a human donor in a cohort sampled during active COVID-19. CDR3s include the opening cysteine and the closing phenylalanine or tryptophan. The order of the fields is clone size, V gene, J gene, D gene, CDR3 protein, CDR3 DNA. A D gene is named only where the DNA matches it firmly. The listing skips clone size in some rows; elsewhere it reads once, few, many or a size class.

clone_size: -
v_call: TRBV19
j_call: TRBJ2-2
d_call: -
cdr3_aa: CASSSGLYGELFF
cdr3_nt: TGTGCCAGTAGTAGTGGGCTTTACGGGGAGCTGTTTTTT

clone_size: -
v_call: TRBV5-6
j_call: TRBJ2-7
d_call: -
cdr3_aa: CASSLGGYEQYF
cdr3_nt: TGTGCCAGCAGCTTGGGAGGGTACGAGCAGTACTTC

clone_size: -
v_call: TRBV6-5
j_call: TRBJ1-1
d_call: TRBD1
cdr3_aa: CASTDRENTEAFF
cdr3_nt: TGTGCCAGCACGGACAGGGAGAACACTGAAGCTTTCTTT

clone_size: -
v_call: TRBV18
j_call: TRBJ2-3
d_call: TRBD2
cdr3_aa: CASSFGLAGGLSTDTQYF
cdr3_nt: TGTGCCAGCTCATTCGGACTAGCGGGAGGACTGAGCACAGATACGCAGTATTTT

clone_size: -
v_call: TRBV15
j_call: TRBJ1-5
d_call: TRBD1
cdr3_aa: CATSRNLLGQGFRNQPQHF
cdr3_nt: TGTGCCACCAGCAGGAATTTACTGGGACAGGGATTTCGCAATCAGCCCCAGCATTTT

clone_size: -
v_call: TRBV4-3
j_call: TRBJ1-2
d_call: -
cdr3_aa: CASSQDLSRPDRNGYTF
cdr3_nt: TGCGCCAGCAGCCAAGATCTCAGTCGCCCCGACAGAAATGGCTACACCTTC

clone_size: -
v_call: TRBV6-2/TRBV6-3
j_call: TRBJ1-4
d_call: TRBD1
cdr3_aa: CASSYPGQGNEKLFF
cdr3_nt: TGTGCCAGCAGTTACCCCGGACAGGGTAATGAAAAACTGTTTTTT

clone_size: -
v_call: TRBV27
j_call: TRBJ1-5
d_call: TRBD1
cdr3_aa: CASSPLGQQGLSNQPQHF
cdr3_nt: TGTGCCAGCAGTCCCCTAGGTCAACAGGGGTTAAGCAATCAGCCCCAGCATTTT

clone_size: -
v_call: TRBV7-8
j_call: TRBJ2-6
d_call: TRBD1
cdr3_aa: CASSLGGTAGANVLTF
cdr3_nt: TGTGCCAGCAGCTTAGGGGGGACAGCTGGGGCCAACGTCCTGACTTTC

clone_size: -
v_call: TRBV18
j_call: TRBJ2-1
d_call: -
cdr3_aa: CASSKSPNDNEQFF
cdr3_nt: TGTGCCAGCTCAAAGAGCCCTAACGACAATGAGCAGTTCTTC

clone_size: many
v_call: TRBV6-6
j_call: TRBJ1-2
d_call: -
cdr3_aa: CASINRPNYGYTF
cdr3_nt: TGTGCCAGCATCAACAGGCCCAACTATGGCTACACCTTC

clone_size: -
v_call: TRBV20-1
j_call: TRBJ2-7
d_call: -
cdr3_aa: CSASNRAFTYEQYF
cdr3_nt: TGCAGTGCTAGTAACAGGGCCTTTACCTACGAGCAGTACTTC

clone_size: -
v_call: TRBV10-3
j_call: TRBJ2-2
d_call: -
cdr3_aa: CAISERGTNTGELFF
cdr3_nt: TGTGCCATCAGTGAGAGGGGAACGAACACCGGGGAGCTGTTTTTT

clone_size: once
v_call: TRBV4-2
j_call: TRBJ2-7
d_call: TRBD1
cdr3_aa: CASSQVGTGVHEQYF
cdr3_nt: TGTGCCAGCAGCCAAGTGGGGACAGGGGTCCACGAGCAGTACTTC

clone_size: few
v_call: TRBV28
j_call: TRBJ2-7
d_call: -
cdr3_aa: CASKEGTYEQYF
cdr3_nt: TGTGCCAGTAAAGAGGGAACCTACGAGCAGTACTTC

clone_size: -
v_call: TRBV2
j_call: TRBJ1-1
d_call: -
cdr3_aa: CASNPSGRGVTEAFF
cdr3_nt: TGTGCCAGCAACCCGTCTGGCAGGGGAGTTACTGAAGCTTTCTTT

clone_size: -
v_call: TRBV7-2
j_call: TRBJ2-7
d_call: TRBD2
cdr3_aa: CASSRRAGTSSSYEQYF
cdr3_nt: TGTGCCAGCAGCAGACGAGCCGGGACTAGTAGCTCCTACGAGCAGTACTTC

clone_size: -
v_call: TRBV28
j_call: TRBJ1-2
d_call: TRBD1
cdr3_aa: CASRPRDREYYGYTF
cdr3_nt: TGTGCCAGCAGGCCCCGGGACAGAGAGTACTATGGCTACACCTTC

clone_size: -
v_call: TRBV4-1
j_call: TRBJ1-4
d_call: -
cdr3_aa: CASSPPLGALEKLFF
cdr3_nt: TGCGCCAGCAGCCCCCCTTTGGGGGCGCTAGAAAAACTGTTTTTT

clone_size: -
v_call: TRBV28
j_call: TRBJ1-1
d_call: TRBD1
cdr3_aa: CASSIGQAGNTEAFF
cdr3_nt: TGTGCCAGCAGTATAGGACAGGCTGGGAACACTGAAGCTTTCTTT

clone_size: -
v_call: TRBV5-4
j_call: TRBJ1-1
d_call: TRBD1
cdr3_aa: CASSTPDRAEAFF
cdr3_nt: TGTGCCAGCAGCACTCCCGACAGGGCTGAAGCTTTCTTT

clone_size: -
v_call: TRBV19
j_call: TRBJ2-2
d_call: TRBD1
cdr3_aa: CASRGTGTGELFF
cdr3_nt: TGTGCCAGTAGGGGGACAGGCACCGGGGAGCTGTTTTTT

clone_size: -
v_call: TRBV19
j_call: TRBJ2-7
d_call: TRBD2
cdr3_aa: CASSPGLAGRLDYEQYF
cdr3_nt: TGTGCCAGTAGTCCGGGACTAGCGGGGCGCCTCGACTACGAGCAGTACTTC

clone_size: -
v_call: TRBV11-2
j_call: TRBJ1-1
d_call: -
cdr3_aa: CASSFSRAAEAFF
cdr3_nt: TGTGCCAGCAGCTTTTCCAGGGCCGCTGAAGCTTTCTTT

clone_size: -
v_call: TRBV2
j_call: TRBJ1-2
d_call: TRBD1
cdr3_aa: CANHQGGANYGYTF
cdr3_nt: TGTGCCAACCATCAGGGGGGAGCTAACTATGGCTACACCTTC

clone_size: -
v_call: TRBV10-3
j_call: TRBJ2-5
d_call: TRBD1
cdr3_aa: CAISARDREETQYF
cdr3_nt: TGTGCCATCAGTGCCCGGGACAGAGAAGAGACCCAGTACTTC

clone_size: -
v_call: TRBV24-1
j_call: TRBJ2-7
d_call: -
cdr3_aa: CATSDFVAGSHEQYF
cdr3_nt: TGTGCCACCAGTGATTTCGTGGCGGGATCCCACGAGCAGTACTTC

clone_size: -
v_call: TRBV4-2
j_call: TRBJ1-6
d_call: -
cdr3_aa: CASSQGITGSWNSPLHF
cdr3_nt: TGTGCCAGCAGCCAAGGTATAACAGGGTCTTGGAATTCACCCCTCCACTTT

clone_size: -
v_call: TRBV21-1
j_call: TRBJ2-5
d_call: -
cdr3_aa: CASSKASGRTLETQYF
cdr3_nt: TGTGCCAGCAGCAAAGCTAGCGGGAGAACCCTAGAGACCCAGTACTTC

clone_size: -
v_call: TRBV6-2/TRBV6-3
j_call: TRBJ1-1
d_call: -
cdr3_aa: CASSYSPIRSGTEAFF
cdr3_nt: TGTGCCAGCAGTTACAGCCCCATTCGGTCGGGGACTGAAGCTTTCTTT

clone_size: -
v_call: TRBV27
j_call: TRBJ2-1
d_call: -
cdr3_aa: CASSPTGMGSGFF
cdr3_nt: TGTGCCAGCAGTCCGACCGGGATGGGGTCGGGGTTCTTC

clone_size: -
v_call: TRBV6-5
j_call: TRBJ2-7
d_call: -
cdr3_aa: CASSYYRDPSYEQYF
cdr3_nt: TGTGCCAGCAGTTATTACAGGGACCCCTCCTACGAGCAGTACTTC

clone_size: -
v_call: TRBV6-4
j_call: TRBJ2-3
d_call: TRBD2
cdr3_aa: CASSDSGGGMIDTQYF
cdr3_nt: TGTGCCAGCAGTGACTCCGGGGGGGGCATGATAGATACGCAGTATTTT

clone_size: -
v_call: TRBV14
j_call: TRBJ1-5
d_call: TRBD1
cdr3_aa: CASSQDKGDRLLGNQPQHF
cdr3_nt: TGTGCCAGCAGCCAAGATAAAGGGGACAGACTCCTGGGCAATCAGCCCCAGCATTTT

clone_size: -
v_call: TRBV12-3/TRBV12-4
j_call: TRBJ1-3
d_call: -
cdr3_aa: CASSRSSGNTIYF
cdr3_nt: TGTGCCAGCAGCCGGAGCTCTGGAAACACCATATATTTT

clone_size: -
v_call: TRBV19
j_call: TRBJ2-2
d_call: TRBD1
cdr3_aa: CASSTLHGQGARNTGELFF
cdr3_nt: TGTGCCAGTAGTACGCTACATGGACAGGGGGCGCGGAACACCGGGGAGCTGTTTTTT

clone_size: -
v_call: TRBV6-4
j_call: TRBJ2-6
d_call: -
cdr3_aa: CASNAVAGANVLTF
cdr3_nt: TGTGCCAGCAACGCGGTGGCTGGGGCCAACGTCCTGACTTTC

clone_size: -
v_call: TRBV18
j_call: TRBJ2-3
d_call: TRBD2
cdr3_aa: CASSPQGASGRGPSTDTQYF
cdr3_nt: TGTGCCAGCTCACCACAAGGGGCTAGCGGAAGAGGACCGTCCACAGATACGCAGTATTTT

clone_size: -
v_call: TRBV6-5
j_call: TRBJ2-7
d_call: TRBD2
cdr3_aa: CASSHGTSGIYEQYF
cdr3_nt: TGTGCCAGCAGTCACGGGACTAGCGGGATCTACGAGCAGTACTTC

clone_size: -
v_call: TRBV18
j_call: TRBJ1-2
d_call: -
cdr3_aa: CATKQGSGQGHYGYTF
cdr3_nt: TGTGCCACCAAACAAGGCTCGGGGCAGGGGCACTATGGCTACACCTTC

clone_size: -
v_call: TRBV18
j_call: TRBJ2-2
d_call: TRBD2
cdr3_aa: CASSPGLAGGETGELFF
cdr3_nt: TGTGCCAGCTCACCTGGACTAGCGGGAGGAGAGACCGGGGAGCTGTTTTTT

clone_size: -
v_call: TRBV2
j_call: TRBJ2-1
d_call: TRBD1
cdr3_aa: CASSDDRGPYNEQFF
cdr3_nt: TGTGCCAGCAGTGACGACAGGGGACCCTACAATGAGCAGTTCTTC

clone_size: -
v_call: TRBV28
j_call: TRBJ2-3
d_call: -
cdr3_aa: CASSPQRGLDTQYF
cdr3_nt: TGTGCCAGCAGTCCCCAACGCGGTTTGGATACGCAGTATTTT

clone_size: -
v_call: TRBV2
j_call: TRBJ2-7
d_call: TRBD1
cdr3_aa: CASSDLRGLTYEQYF
cdr3_nt: TGTGCCAGCAGTGACCTTAGGGGGCTCACCTACGAGCAGTACTTC

clone_size: -
v_call: TRBV9
j_call: TRBJ2-1
d_call: TRBD1
cdr3_aa: CASSVGDRGGDEQFF
cdr3_nt: TGTGCCAGCAGCGTAGGGGACAGGGGTGGCGATGAGCAGTTCTTC

clone_size: -
v_call: TRBV7-2
j_call: TRBJ2-1
d_call: -
cdr3_aa: CASSQGGRSHNEQFF
cdr3_nt: TGTGCCAGCAGCCAGGGTGGCAGGTCCCACAATGAGCAGTTCTTC